Shown below are 25 T cell receptor beta chains from a single sample sequenced in a study of metastatic and nonmetastatic thyroid tumors. There were no patients who had received any treatment before thyroid surgery. Using MiXCR, TCRdb re-called clones from the PCR reads. This table holds around 61,000 clones, under 30% found once. The sequencing input was blood. The receptor set was obtained from a female donor with papillary thyroid cancer or a benign thyroid nodule (not recorded which). Some clones in this sample may be carry-over from other donors' samples.

Within the sample, this clone is medium-sized. J is TRBJ1-2 and V is TRBV20-1; D uncertain. V gave up 2 bases and J gave up 1 base, with 5 bases separating them. Germline V lookup: CDR1 DFQATT, CDR2 SNEGSKA (reference sequence). CDR3 length: 12 amino acids. This chain's CDR3 is CSARRDNYGYTF. CDR3 DNA: TGCAGTGCTAGACGCGATAACTATGGCTACACCTTC.

This clone was counted between two and nine times. V and J are TRBV6-2 or TRBV6-3 and TRBJ2-6, with D unresolved. This CDR3 has 14 residues. Trimming pared 8 bases from V and 0 bases from J, leaving 8 bases between. Germline assignment: CDR1 MNHEY and CDR2 SVGEGT. This chain's CDR3 is CASAPGSGANVLTF. The CDR3 nucleotides read TGTGCCAGCGCTCCGGGCTCTGGGGCCAACGTCCTGACTTTC.

This clone has more than one count but fewer than ten. The chain recombines TRBV6-1 with TRBJ2-7; TRBD1 agrees at 7 bases. The trim removed 6 bases at V and 0 bases at J, leaving 5 bases unmatched. The CDR3 consists of 14 residues. Germline CDR1 reads MNHNS; CDR2 reads SASEGT. The CDR3 is CASRRGQASYEQYF. The CDR3, as DNA: TGTGCCAGCAGAAGAGGACAGGCCTCCTACGAGCAGTACTTC.

This CDR3 reads CASSVDGLANTGELFF. CDR3 nucleotide sequence: TGTGCCAGCAGTGTTGACGGACTCGCGAACACCGGGGAGCTGTTTTTT. The chain carries TRBV2 and TRBJ2-2; tentative D call: TRBD2 (5 bases). The CDR3 runs 16 residues. Trimming left V 4 bases short and J 0 bases short, with 12 bases between. Germline CDR1 SNHLY, CDR2 FYNNEI.

The V and J genes are TRBV28 and TRBJ1-5, with D unresolved. The CDR3 has 17 residues. Deletions cut 5 bases from V and 3 bases from J, with 20 bases between. The germline gives CDR1 MDHEN, CDR2 SYDVKM. In nucleotides, the CDR3 is TGTGCCAGCAGTCCTACACTCGAGGGCCCGTTCAATCAGCCCCAGCATTTT. Translation gives CASSPTLEGPFNQPQHF. Full variable domain (missing parts from reference TRBV28 and TRBJ1-5): DVKVTQSSRYLVKRTGEKVFLECVQDMDHENMFWYRQDPGLGLRLIYFSYDVKMKEKGDIPEGYSVSREKKERFSLILESASTNQTSMYLCASSPTLEGPFNQPQHFGDGTRLSIL.

The V gene is TRBV28, the J gene TRBJ2-2; 10 bases align to TRBD2. The CDR3 totals 15 residues. J gave up 6 bases and V 6 bases, and 7 bases lay outside the gene matches. Germline-derived CDR1 and CDR2 are MDHEN and SYDVKM. The CDR3 loop reads CASRLSGRAAGELFF. The CDR3 DNA follows: TGTGCCAGCAGACTAAGCGGGAGGGCCGCCGGGGAGCTGTTTTTT.

The rearrangement links TRBV5-6 to TRBJ1-6; 7 bases are shared with TRBD1. With V trimmed by 4 bases and J by 10 bases, 5 bases remained unmatched. The CDR3 runs 13 residues. The germline CDR1 and CDR2 sequences are SGHDT and YYEEEE. CDR3 DNA sequence: TGTGCCAGCAGCGTTAACAGGGGATCACCCCTCCACTTT. This sequence encodes CASSVNRGSPLHF.

This clone was picked up a small number of times. The chain is built from TRBV12-3 or TRBV12-4 and TRBJ1-2; D uncertain. Trimming pared 2 bases from V and 8 bases from J, leaving 12 bases between. The CDR3 consists of 13 residues. The CDR3 sequence: CASSLLWGGGYTF. Written as DNA, the CDR3 is TGTGCCAGCAGTTTACTCTGGGGTGGGGGCTACACCTTC.

This clone came up a few times. V usage is TRBV19 and J usage is TRBJ1-3; TRBD1 might be the D (5 bases). Trimming left V 1 base short and J 5 bases short, with 15 bases between. The CDR3 totals 16 residues. Germline CDR1 reads LNHDA; CDR2 reads SQIVND (reference sequence). This CDR3 is CASSIGGRGLRNTIYF. CDR3 in DNA: TGTGCCAGTAGTATAGGGGGCCGGGGACTAAGAAACACCATATATTTT.

This clone occurred a few times. The genes are TRBV27 and TRBJ1-3; 7 bases agree with TRBD1. The CDR3 has 15 amino acids. Germline CDR1 is MNHEY and CDR2 is SMNVEV (reference sequence). Unmatched junction bases numbered 5, after V lost 2 bases and J lost 4 bases. The CDR3 loop reads CASSLRGLKGNTIYF. In DNA form, the CDR3 reads TGTGCCAGCAGTTTAAGGGGGCTTAAGGGAAACACCATATATTTT.

The gene calls are TRBV4-1 and TRBJ2-3, with 9 bases that match TRBD2. CDR1 is MGHRA and CDR2 is YSYEKL in the germline V gene. V lost 2 bases and J lost 0; bases outside the gene matches: 12. The CDR3 runs 19 residues. CDR3 DNA: TGCGCCAGCAGCCAAAAAATTACACCGGGACTAGCAAGCACAGATACGCAGTATTTT. Protein product: CASSQKITPGLASTDTQYF.

This clone rates as medium-sized (0.01 to 0.1%). The V gene is TRBV27, the J gene TRBJ1-3; D is uncertain. There are 13 residues in the CDR3. CDR1 and CDR2 (germline): MNHEY, SMNVEV (reference sequence). Trimming cost V 8 bases and J 1 base, with 9 bases left between them. DNA for the CDR3: TGTGCCAGCGCGGGGTCTTCTGGAAACACCATATATTTT. This encodes CASAGSSGNTIYF.

The CDR3 nucleotides read TGTGCCAGCTCACCACCGACGGGGCAAACTTTCAATGAGCAGTTCTTC. Encoded protein: CASSPPTGQTFNEQFF. The chain joins TRBV18 to TRBJ2-1; D is possibly TRBD1 or TRBD2 (5 bases each). The CDR3 contains 16 residues. The germline V gene encodes CDR1 KGHSH and CDR2 LQKENI. Trimming took off 0 bases at V and 6 bases at J, with 15 bases between the two ends. The full variable domain, its missing parts supplied by reference TRBV18 and TRBJ2-1, is NAGVMQNPRHLVRRRGQEARLRCSPMKGHSHVYWYRQLPEEGLKFMVYLQKENIIDESGMPKERFSAEFPKEGPSILRIQQVVRGDSAAYFCASSPPTGQTFNEQFFGPGTRLTVL.

The chain employs TRBV28 and TRBJ2-3; tentative D call: TRBD2 (6 bases). CDR3 size: 15 residues. Germline-derived CDR1 and CDR2 are MDHEN and SYDVKM. V was shortened by 5 bases and J by 2 bases, with 14 bases between the two germline ends. CDR3 sequence (DNA): TGTGCCAGCAGTCCCCCGGGACTCTCCACAGATACGCAGTATTTT. Translating gives CASSPPGLSTDTQYF.

This clone is classed as medium-sized. The chain recombines TRBV14 with TRBJ1-1; 7 bases align to TRBD1. Germline V gene sequence: CDR1 SGHDN, CDR2 FVKESK. The V segment lost 4 bases and the J segment 1 base; nucleotides outside the gene matches: 9. The CDR3 contains 16 residues. This CDR3 is CASSPDREFRNTEAFF. DNA for the CDR3: TGTGCCAGCAGCCCTGACAGGGAGTTTAGGAACACTGAAGCTTTCTTT. Based on the CDR3 plus reference TRBV14 and TRBJ1-1, the full variable domain is EAGVTQFPSHSVIEKGQTVTLRCDPISGHDNLYWYRRVMGKEIKFLLHFVKESKQDESGMPNNRFLAERTGGTYSTLKVQPAELEDSGVYFCASSPDREFRNTEAFFGQGTRLTVV.

V and J are TRBV20-1 and TRBJ1-2, with a possible D match to TRBD1 (5 bases). The V end lost 3 bases, the J end lost 4 bases, and 12 bases lay between the germline ends. This CDR3 has 13 amino acids. Germline assignment: CDR1 DFQATT and CDR2 SNEGSKA (reference sequence). In nucleotides, the CDR3 is TGCAGTGCTAGTTATTCAGGGCGCTATGGCTACACCTTC. This codes for CSASYSGRYGYTF.

This clone appeared a few times. This chain's CDR3 is CASSLEADEQYF. The DNA of the CDR3 is TGTGCCAGCAGCTTAGAGGCTGACGAGCAGTACTTC. The chain employs TRBV7-9 and TRBJ2-7; D unresolved. Germline CDR1 SEHNR, CDR2 FQNEAQ (reference sequence). Trimming removed 1 base from V and 5 bases from J, with 6 bases in between. The CDR3 is 12 residues long.

This CDR3 reads CASSQESSGRLGQYF. In DNA, the CDR3 is TGCGCCAGCAGCCAAGAGTCTAGCGGGAGATTAGGGCAGTACTTC. The chain couples TRBV4-3 to TRBJ2-7; 10 bases agree with TRBD2. The CDR3 sequence is 15 residues long. The germline V gene encodes CDR1 LGHNA and CDR2 YSLEER. V lost 0 bases and J lost 9; bases outside the gene matches: 8.

V gene TRBV7-9 combines with J gene TRBJ1-2, with a weak D call TRBD1 (5 bases). This CDR3 contains 14 residues. Per germline, CDR1 SEHNR and CDR2 FQNEAQ (reference sequence). V gave up 5 bases and J gave up 4 bases, with 14 bases separating them. This CDR3 reads CASSPPWGVYGYTF. CDR3 nucleotides: TGTGCCAGCAGCCCACCGTGGGGGGTCTATGGCTACACCTTC.

This clone turned up a few times. V is TRBV28 and J is TRBJ2-1; a possible D gene is TRBD2 (5 bases). Trimming removed 1 base from V and 0 bases from J, with 13 bases in between. CDR3 length: 17 residues. Germline CDR1 and CDR2: MDHEN and SYDVKM. CDR3 loop: CASSLSEGAVSYNEQFF. The CDR3 nucleotides read TGTGCCAGCAGTTTATCGGAAGGAGCGGTCTCCTACAATGAGCAGTTCTTC.

The genes are TRBV30 and TRBJ1-1; D not certain. The germline V and J ends were trimmed by 2 bases and 4 bases, with 5 bases remaining between them. Germline CDR1 and CDR2: GTSNPN and SVGIG (reference sequence). The CDR3 contains 11 residues. CDR3 in amino acids: CAWSRSTEAFF. In nucleotides, the CDR3 is TGTGCCTGGAGTAGGTCCACTGAAGCTTTCTTT.

The chain recombines TRBV19 with TRBJ2-7, with TRBD2 matching 8 bases. Germline loops: CDR1 LNHDA, CDR2 SQIVND (reference sequence). Trimming cost V 2 bases and J 3 bases; bases outside gene matches: 3. This CDR3 comprises 14 residues. CDR3 bases: TGTGCCAGTAGTATAAAACTAGCGGTCTACGAGCAGTACTTC. Its protein is CASSIKLAVYEQYF. The whole variable domain, remainder taken from reference TRBV19 and TRBJ2-7, is DGGITQSPKYLFRKEGQNVTLSCEQNLNHDAMYWYRQDPGQGLRLIYYSQIVNDFQKGDIAEGYSVSREKKESFPLTVTSAQKNPTAFYLCASSIKLAVYEQYFGPGTRLTVT.

This chain uses TRBV3-1 with TRBJ2-2; a weak D match, TRBD1 (7 bases). V lost 1 base, J lost 5 bases, and 14 bases lay in between. This CDR3 is 16 amino acids long. Per germline, CDR1 LGHDT and CDR2 YNNKEL (reference sequence). The CDR3 reads CASSQVHRGGTGELFF. CDR3 nucleotides: TGTGCCAGCAGCCAAGTCCACAGGGGAGGTACCGGGGAGCTGTTTTTT.

V usage is TRBV12-3 or TRBV12-4 and J usage is TRBJ1-5, with D perhaps TRBD1 (6 bases). The CDR3 runs 14 residues. With 5 bases removed from V and 6 bases from J, the gap between germline ends came to 14 bases. The CDR3 nucleotides read TGTGCCAGCAGTGAGGGGGGGAGGGGTCAGCCCCAGCATTTT. Amino acid sequence: CASSEGGRGQPQHF.

The chain joins TRBV11-3 to TRBJ1-6; the match to TRBD1 covers 9 bases. Germline loops: CDR1 SGHNT, CDR2 YENEEA. V was pared by 1 base and J by 10 bases, with 2 bases of the junction left unmatched. There are 14 residues in the CDR3. The CDR3 DNA follows: TGTGCCAGCAGCTTAGTCGGGACAGGGTCACCCCTCCACTTT. The encoded protein is CASSLVGTGSPLHF.